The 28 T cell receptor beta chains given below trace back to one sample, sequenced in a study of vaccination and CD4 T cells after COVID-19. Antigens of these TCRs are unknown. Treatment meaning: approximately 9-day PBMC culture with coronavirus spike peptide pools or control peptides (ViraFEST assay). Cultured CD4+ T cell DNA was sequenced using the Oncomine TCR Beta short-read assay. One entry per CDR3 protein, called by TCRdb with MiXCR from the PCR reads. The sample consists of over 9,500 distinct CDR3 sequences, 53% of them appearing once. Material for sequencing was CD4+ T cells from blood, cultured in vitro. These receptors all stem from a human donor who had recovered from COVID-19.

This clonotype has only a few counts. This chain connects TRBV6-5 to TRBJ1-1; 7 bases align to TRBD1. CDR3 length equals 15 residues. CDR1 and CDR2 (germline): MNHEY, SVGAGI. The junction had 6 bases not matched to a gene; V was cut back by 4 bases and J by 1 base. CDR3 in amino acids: CASSFNRDRNTEAFF. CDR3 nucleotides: TGTGCCAGCAGTTTCAATAGGGACAGGAACACTGAAGCTTTCTTT.

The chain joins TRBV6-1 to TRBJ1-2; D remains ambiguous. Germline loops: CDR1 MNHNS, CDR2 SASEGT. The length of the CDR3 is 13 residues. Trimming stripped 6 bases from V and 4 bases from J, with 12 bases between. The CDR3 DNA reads TGTGCCAGCAGGGCAGAGGGTATCTATGGCTACACCTTC. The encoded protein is CASRAEGIYGYTF.

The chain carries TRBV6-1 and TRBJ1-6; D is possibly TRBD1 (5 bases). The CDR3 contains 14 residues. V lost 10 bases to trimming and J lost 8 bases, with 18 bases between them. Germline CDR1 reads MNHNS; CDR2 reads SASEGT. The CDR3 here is CATVGPTPYSPLHF. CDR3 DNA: TGTGCCACCGTGGGGCCTACACCCTATTCACCCCTCCACTTT.

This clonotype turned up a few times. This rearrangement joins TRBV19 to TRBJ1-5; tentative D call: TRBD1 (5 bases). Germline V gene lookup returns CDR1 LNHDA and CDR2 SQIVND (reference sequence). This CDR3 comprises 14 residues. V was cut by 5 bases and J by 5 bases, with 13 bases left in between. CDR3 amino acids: CASSLDLGDQPQHF. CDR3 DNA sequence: TGTGCCAGTAGTTTGGACCTGGGGGATCAGCCCCAGCATTTT. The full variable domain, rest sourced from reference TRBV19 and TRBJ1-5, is DGGITQSPKYLFRKEGQNVTLSCEQNLNHDAMYWYRQDPGQGLRLIYYSQIVNDFQKGDIAEGYSVSREKKESFPLTVTSAQKNPTAFYLCASSLDLGDQPQHFGDGTRLSIL.

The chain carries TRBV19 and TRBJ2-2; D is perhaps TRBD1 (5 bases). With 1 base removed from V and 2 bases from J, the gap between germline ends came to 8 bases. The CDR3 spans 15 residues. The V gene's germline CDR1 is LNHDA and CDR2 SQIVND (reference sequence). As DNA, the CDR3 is TGTGCCAGTAGTATAGGACAGACCAACACCGGGGAGCTGTTTTTT. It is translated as CASSIGQTNTGELFF.

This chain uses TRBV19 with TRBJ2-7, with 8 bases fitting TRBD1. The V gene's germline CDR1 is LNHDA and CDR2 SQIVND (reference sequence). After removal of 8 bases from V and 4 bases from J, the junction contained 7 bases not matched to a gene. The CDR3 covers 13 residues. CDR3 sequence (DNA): TGTGCCAGTGGGAGCAGGGGGCAATACGAGCAGTACTTC. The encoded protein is CASGSRGQYEQYF.

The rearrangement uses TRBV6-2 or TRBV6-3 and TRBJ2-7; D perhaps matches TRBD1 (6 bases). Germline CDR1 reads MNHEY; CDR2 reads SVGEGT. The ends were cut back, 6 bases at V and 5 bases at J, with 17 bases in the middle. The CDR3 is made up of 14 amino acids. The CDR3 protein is CASRPTGARDEQYF. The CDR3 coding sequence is TGTGCCAGCAGGCCGACAGGCGCCCGGGACGAGCAGTACTTC.

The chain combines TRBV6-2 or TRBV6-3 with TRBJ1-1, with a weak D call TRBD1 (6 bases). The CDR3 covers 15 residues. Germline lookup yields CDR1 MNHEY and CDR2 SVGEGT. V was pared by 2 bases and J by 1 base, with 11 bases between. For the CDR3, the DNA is TGTGCCAGCAGTTACCAGGACAGATCGAACACTGAAGCTTTCTTT. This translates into CASSYQDRSNTEAFF.

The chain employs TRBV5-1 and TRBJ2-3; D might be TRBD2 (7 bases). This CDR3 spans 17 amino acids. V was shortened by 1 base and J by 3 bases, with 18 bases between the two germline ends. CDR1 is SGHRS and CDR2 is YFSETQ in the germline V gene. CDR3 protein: CASSLRGANRGTDTQYF. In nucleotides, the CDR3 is TGCGCCAGCAGCTTGCGGGGGGCGAACCGAGGGACAGATACGCAGTATTTT.

The CDR3 DNA sequence: TGTGCCAGTAGTATATCGGGCAGGATGAATCAGCCCCAGCATTTT. Translation gives CASSISGRMNQPQHF. The chain employs TRBV19 and TRBJ1-5; D gene ambiguous. There are 15 residues in the CDR3. V gave up 2 bases and J gave up 4 bases, with 12 bases separating them. Germline V lookup: CDR1 LNHDA, CDR2 SQIVND (reference sequence).

CDR3 loop: CASSLGGQGRANVLTF. The CDR3 DNA sequence: TGTGCCAGCAGCTTAGGCGGACAGGGCAGGGCCAACGTCCTGACTTTC. The genes are TRBV11-1 and TRBJ2-6; 8 bases are a match to TRBD1. The germline V gene encodes CDR1 SGHAT and CDR2 FQDESV (reference sequence). The CDR3 covers 16 residues. V gave up 1 base and J gave up 5 bases; unmatched junction bases: 4.

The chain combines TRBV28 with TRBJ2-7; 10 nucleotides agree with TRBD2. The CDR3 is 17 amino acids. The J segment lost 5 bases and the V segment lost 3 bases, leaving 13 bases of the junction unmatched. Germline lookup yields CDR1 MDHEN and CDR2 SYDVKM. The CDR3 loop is CASSLKGRTSGFHEQYF. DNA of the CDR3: TGTGCCAGCAGTTTGAAGGGGCGGACTAGCGGCTTCCACGAGCAGTACTTC.

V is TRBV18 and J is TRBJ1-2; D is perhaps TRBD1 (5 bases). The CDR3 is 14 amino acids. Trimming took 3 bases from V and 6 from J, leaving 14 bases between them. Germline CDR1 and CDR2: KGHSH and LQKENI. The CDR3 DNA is TGTGCCAGCTCACCGGCGGCGGGGGAAGATGGCTACACCTTC. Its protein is CASSPAAGEDGYTF.

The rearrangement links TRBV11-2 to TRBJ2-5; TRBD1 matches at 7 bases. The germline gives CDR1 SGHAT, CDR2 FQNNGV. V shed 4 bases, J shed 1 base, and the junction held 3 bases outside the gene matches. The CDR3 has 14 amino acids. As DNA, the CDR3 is TGTGCCAGCAGCTCGGACAGGCGCCAAGAGACCCAGTACTTC. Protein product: CASSSDRRQETQYF.

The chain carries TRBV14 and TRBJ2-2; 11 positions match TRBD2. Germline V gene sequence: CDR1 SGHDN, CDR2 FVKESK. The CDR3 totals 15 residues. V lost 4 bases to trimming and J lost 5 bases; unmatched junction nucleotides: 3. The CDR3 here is CASSPRLAGTGELFF. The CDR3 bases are TGTGCCAGCAGCCCTAGACTAGCGGGAACCGGGGAGCTGTTTTTT.

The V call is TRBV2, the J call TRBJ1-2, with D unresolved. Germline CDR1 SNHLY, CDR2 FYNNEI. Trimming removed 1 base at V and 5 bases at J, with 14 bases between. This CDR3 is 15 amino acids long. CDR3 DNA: TGTGCCAGCAGTGAAGTTCCCTCCCCGGGATATGGCTACACCTTC. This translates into CASSEVPSPGYGYTF.

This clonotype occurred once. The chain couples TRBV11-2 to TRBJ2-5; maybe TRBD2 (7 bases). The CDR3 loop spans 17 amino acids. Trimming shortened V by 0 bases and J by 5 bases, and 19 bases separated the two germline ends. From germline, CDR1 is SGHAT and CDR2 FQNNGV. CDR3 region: CASSLDGGQKLAETQYF. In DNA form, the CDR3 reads TGTGCCAGCAGCTTAGATGGGGGGCAAAAACTAGCGGAGACCCAGTACTTC.

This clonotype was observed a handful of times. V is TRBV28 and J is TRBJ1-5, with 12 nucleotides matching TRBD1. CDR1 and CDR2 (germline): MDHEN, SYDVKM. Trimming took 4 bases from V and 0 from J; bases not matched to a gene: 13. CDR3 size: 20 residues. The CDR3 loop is CASSSTAGTGGGYSNQPQHF. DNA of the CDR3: TGTGCCAGCAGTTCAACCGCCGGGACAGGGGGCGGGTATAGCAATCAGCCCCAGCATTTT.

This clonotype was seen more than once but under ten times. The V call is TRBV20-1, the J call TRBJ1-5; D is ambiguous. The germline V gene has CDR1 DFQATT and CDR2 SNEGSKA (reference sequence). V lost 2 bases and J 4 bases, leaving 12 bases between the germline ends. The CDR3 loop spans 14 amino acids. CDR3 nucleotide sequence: TGCAGTGCTAGATCCCGGAAGGATAATCAGCCCCAGCATTTT. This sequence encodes CSARSRKDNQPQHF.

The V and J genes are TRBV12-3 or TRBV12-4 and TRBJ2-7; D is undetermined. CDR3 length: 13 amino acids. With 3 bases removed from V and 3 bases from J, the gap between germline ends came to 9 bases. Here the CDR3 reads CASSFSLNYEQYF. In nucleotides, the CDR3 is TGTGCCAGCAGTTTTTCCCTAAACTACGAGCAGTACTTC.

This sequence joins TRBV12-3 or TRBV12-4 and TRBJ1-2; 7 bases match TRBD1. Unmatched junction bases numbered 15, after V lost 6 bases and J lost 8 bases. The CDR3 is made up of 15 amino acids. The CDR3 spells CASSRGTALSGGYTF. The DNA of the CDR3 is TGTGCCAGCAGCCGGGGGACAGCCCTCTCGGGGGGCTACACCTTC.

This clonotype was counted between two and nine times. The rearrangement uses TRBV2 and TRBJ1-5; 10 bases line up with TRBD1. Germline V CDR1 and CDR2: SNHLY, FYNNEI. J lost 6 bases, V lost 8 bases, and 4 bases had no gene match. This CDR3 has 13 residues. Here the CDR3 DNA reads TGTGCCAGCGGGACAGGGGATATTCAGCCCCAGCATTTT. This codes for CASGTGDIQPQHF.

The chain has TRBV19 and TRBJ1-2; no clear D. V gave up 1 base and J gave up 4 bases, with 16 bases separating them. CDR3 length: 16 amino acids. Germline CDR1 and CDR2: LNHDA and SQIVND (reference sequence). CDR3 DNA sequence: TGTGCCAGTAGTATAGCATCGGGGAAAAGGCCCTATGGCTACACCTTC. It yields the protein CASSIASGKRPYGYTF.

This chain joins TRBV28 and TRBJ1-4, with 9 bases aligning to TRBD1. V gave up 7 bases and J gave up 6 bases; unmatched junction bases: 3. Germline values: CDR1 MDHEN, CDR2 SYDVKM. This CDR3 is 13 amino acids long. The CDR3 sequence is CASKTGGDEKLFF. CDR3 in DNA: TGTGCCAGCAAGACAGGGGGGGATGAAAAACTGTTTTTT.

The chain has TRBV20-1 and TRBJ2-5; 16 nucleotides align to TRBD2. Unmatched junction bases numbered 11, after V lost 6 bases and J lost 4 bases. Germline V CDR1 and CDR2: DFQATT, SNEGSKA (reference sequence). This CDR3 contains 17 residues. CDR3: CSATKPGLAGGGETQYF. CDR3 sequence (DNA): TGCAGTGCCACCAAACCGGGACTAGCGGGAGGGGGAGAGACCCAGTACTTC.

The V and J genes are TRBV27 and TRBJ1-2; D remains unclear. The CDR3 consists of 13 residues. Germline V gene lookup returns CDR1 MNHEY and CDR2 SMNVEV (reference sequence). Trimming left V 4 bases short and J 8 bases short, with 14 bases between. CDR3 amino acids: CASSSRTPGGYTF. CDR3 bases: TGTGCCAGCAGTTCTCGGACGCCCGGGGGCTACACCTTC.

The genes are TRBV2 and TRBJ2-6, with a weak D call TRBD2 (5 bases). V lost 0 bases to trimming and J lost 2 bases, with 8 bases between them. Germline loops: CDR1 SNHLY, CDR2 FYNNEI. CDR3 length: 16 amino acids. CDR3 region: CASSEARAPGANVLTF. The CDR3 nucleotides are TGTGCCAGCAGTGAAGCGCGGGCTCCTGGGGCCAACGTCCTGACTTTC.

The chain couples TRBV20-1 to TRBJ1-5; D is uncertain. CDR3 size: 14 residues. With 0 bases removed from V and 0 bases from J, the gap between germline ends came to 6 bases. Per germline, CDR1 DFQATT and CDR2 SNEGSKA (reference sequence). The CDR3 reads CSAREVNSNQPQHF. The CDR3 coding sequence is TGCAGTGCTAGAGAGGTGAATAGCAATCAGCCCCAGCATTTT.